The 12 T cell receptor beta chains below were found in one sample sequenced in a study of CD8 T cells in Susac syndrome. Random hexamers primed reverse transcription of about 0.45 to 1 ug RNA. TCRdb ran MiXCR on the immunoSEQ multiplex PCR reads and lists one entry per CDR3 protein. The sample yields about 190,000 distinct CDR3 sequences, over 90% seen once. Sequencing was done on a sample of CD8+ T cells from PBMCs. These receptors were taken from a human donor with Susac syndrome.

V usage is TRBV7-2 and J usage is TRBJ1-1; possibly TRBD1 for D (6 bases). The germline CDR1 and CDR2 sequences are SGHTA and FQGNSA. The CDR3 is 15 residues long. V shed 1 base and J shed 3 bases, with 12 bases lying between them. CDR3 loop: CASSLGQVTYTEAFF. As DNA, the CDR3 is TGTGCCAGCAGCTTAGGACAGGTAACTTACACTGAAGCTTTCTTT.

V is TRBV2 and J is TRBJ1-1; tentative D call: TRBD1 (5 bases). Germline-derived CDR1 and CDR2 are SNHLY and FYNNEI. The CDR3 sequence is 14 residues long. V was cut by 6 bases and J by 1 base, with 12 bases left in between. CDR3 region: CASRGPTENTEAFF. Here the CDR3 DNA reads TGTGCCAGCAGAGGACCGACAGAGAACACTGAAGCTTTCTTT.

This rearrangement joins TRBV2 to TRBJ1-5; 7 nucleotides align to TRBD1. V shed 1 base and J 6 bases; nucleotides not matched to a gene: 3. The germline gives CDR1 SNHLY, CDR2 FYNNEI. The CDR3 runs 14 residues. CDR3: CASSEVRTGQPQHF. The CDR3 DNA reads TGTGCCAGCAGTGAAGTGCGGACAGGTCAGCCCCAGCATTTT.

The chain employs TRBV25-1 and TRBJ2-2, with 9 bases matching TRBD2. The ends lost 4 bases at V and 0 bases at J; junction bases unmatched: 3. Germline V CDR1 and CDR2: MGHDK, SYGVNS. This CDR3 comprises 16 residues. CDR3 region: CASSGTSGSNTGELFF. The CDR3 bases are TGTGCCAGCAGTGGAACTAGCGGGTCGAACACCGGGGAGCTGTTTTTT.

This clonotype occurred once. This sequence joins TRBV7-8 and TRBJ2-7; TRBD2 agrees at 14 bases. Germline CDR1 reads SGHVS; CDR2 reads FQNEAQ. The CDR3 loop spans 15 amino acids. V was pared by 5 bases and J by 4 bases, with 4 bases of the junction left unmatched. The CDR3 nucleotides read TGTGCCAGCAGCCCTAGACTAGCGGGAGGGTACGAGCAGTACTTC. Translated: CASSPRLAGGYEQYF.

CDR3 nucleotide sequence: TGTGCCAGCAGCCCCGGGACTAGCGGGAGACCGTCCTTTACCTACGAGCAGTACTTC. This encodes CASSPGTSGRPSFTYEQYF. This rearrangement joins TRBV7-9 to TRBJ2-7; TRBD2 matches 14 bases. This CDR3 has 19 amino acids. The V gene's germline CDR1 is SEHNR and CDR2 FQNEAQ (reference sequence). J was trimmed by 2 bases and V by 5 bases; bases with no gene match: 14.

This CDR3 is CASSVYSGGFDNEQFF. The CDR3 bases are TGTGCCAGCAGCGTCTACAGCGGGGGGTTCGACAATGAGCAGTTCTTC. The chain employs TRBV9 and TRBJ2-1; 9 nucleotides match TRBD2. The CDR3 runs to 16 residues. Per the germline V gene, CDR1 is SGDLS and CDR2 is YYNGEE. V shed 2 bases, J shed 5 bases, and the junction held 8 bases outside the gene matches.

Written as DNA, the CDR3 is TGCGCCAGCAGTGACGGGGGGGCATCCTACGAGCAGTACTTC. Its translation: CASSDGGASYEQYF. The chain is built from TRBV10-2 and TRBJ2-7, with 8 nucleotides matching TRBD2. The J segment lost 1 base and the V segment lost 3 bases, leaving 2 bases of the junction unmatched. The CDR3 loop spans 14 amino acids. Germline CDR1 reads WSHSY; CDR2 reads SAAADI.

This clonotype was seen only once. V usage is TRBV27 and J usage is TRBJ2-3; 7 nucleotides line up with TRBD2. Per germline, CDR1 MNHEY and CDR2 SMNVEV (reference sequence). V shed 8 bases, J shed 7 bases, and the junction held 6 bases outside the gene matches. The CDR3 extends over 12 amino acids. CDR3 DNA sequence: TGTGCCAGCTCGGGACTAAAAAATACGCAGTATTTT. Translation gives CASSGLKNTQYF.

The V gene is TRBV9, the J gene TRBJ2-5; tentatively, D is TRBD2 (6 bases). The CDR3 spans 13 residues. Germline V gene sequence: CDR1 SGDLS, CDR2 YYNGEE. V was shortened by 3 bases and J by 5 bases, with 11 bases between the two germline ends. The CDR3 sequence: CASSGGGAETQYF. The CDR3 DNA reads TGTGCCAGCAGCGGTGGCGGGGCTGAGACCCAGTACTTC.

This chain links TRBV24-1 with TRBJ2-5; 7 nucleotides line up with TRBD1. The germline V gene has CDR1 KGHDR and CDR2 SFDVKD. This CDR3 has 12 amino acids. Losses at the gene ends were 7 bases for V and 4 bases for J; bases not matched to a gene: 2. The CDR3 region is CATSAGGETQYF. The CDR3 coding sequence is TGTGCCACCAGCGCAGGGGGAGAGACCCAGTACTTC.

CDR3 sequence reads: CSTKTEYYGYTF. CDR3 coding DNA: TGCAGTACCAAGACGGAGTACTATGGCTACACCTTC. This rearrangement joins TRBV20-1 to TRBJ1-2; D gene ambiguous. The V gene's germline CDR1 is DFQATT and CDR2 SNEGSKA (reference sequence). V shed 8 bases and J shed 3 bases, with 13 bases lying between them. The CDR3 runs to 12 residues.